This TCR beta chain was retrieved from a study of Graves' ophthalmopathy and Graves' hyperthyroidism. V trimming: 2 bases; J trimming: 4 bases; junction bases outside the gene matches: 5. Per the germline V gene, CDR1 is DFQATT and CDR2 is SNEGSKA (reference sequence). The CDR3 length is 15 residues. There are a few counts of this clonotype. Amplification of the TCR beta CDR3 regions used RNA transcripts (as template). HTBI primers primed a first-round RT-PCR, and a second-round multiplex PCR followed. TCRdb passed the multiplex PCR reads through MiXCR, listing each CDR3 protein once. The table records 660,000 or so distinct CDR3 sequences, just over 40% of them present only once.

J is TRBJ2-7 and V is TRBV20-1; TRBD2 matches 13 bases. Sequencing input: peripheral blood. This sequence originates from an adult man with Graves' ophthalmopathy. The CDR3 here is CSARRLAGGQYEQYF. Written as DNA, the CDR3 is TGCAGTGCTAGACGACTAGCGGGAGGACAGTACGAGCAGTACTTC.